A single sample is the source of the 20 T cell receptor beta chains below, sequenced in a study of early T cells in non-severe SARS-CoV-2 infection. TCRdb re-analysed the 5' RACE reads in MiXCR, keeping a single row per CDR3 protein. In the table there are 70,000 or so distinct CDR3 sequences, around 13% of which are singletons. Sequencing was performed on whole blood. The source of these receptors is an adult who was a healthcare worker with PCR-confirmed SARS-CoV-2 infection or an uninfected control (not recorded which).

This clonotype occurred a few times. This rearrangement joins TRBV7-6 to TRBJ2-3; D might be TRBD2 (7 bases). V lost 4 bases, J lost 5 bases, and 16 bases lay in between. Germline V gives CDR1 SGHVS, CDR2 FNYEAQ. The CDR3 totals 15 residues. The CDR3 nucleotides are TGTGCCAGCAGCTCGGTCGCGGGGGCTAAAGATACGCAGTATTTT. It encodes CASSSVAGAKDTQYF.

The CDR3 protein is CASSQGQVPDTQYF. DNA of the CDR3: TGTGCCAGCAGCCAAGGCCAGGTCCCAGATACGCAGTATTTT. This chain uses TRBV14 with TRBJ2-3; D ambiguous. Deletions cut 1 base from V and 4 bases from J, with 9 bases between. CDR1 and CDR2 (germline): SGHDN, FVKESK. This CDR3 is 14 amino acids long.

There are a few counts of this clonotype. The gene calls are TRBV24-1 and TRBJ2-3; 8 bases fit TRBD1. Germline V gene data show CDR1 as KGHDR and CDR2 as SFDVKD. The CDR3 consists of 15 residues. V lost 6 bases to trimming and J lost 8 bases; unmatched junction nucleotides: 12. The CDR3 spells CATSPTGQGEGTQYF. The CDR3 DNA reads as TGTGCCACCAGTCCCACCGGACAGGGCGAGGGTACGCAGTATTTT.

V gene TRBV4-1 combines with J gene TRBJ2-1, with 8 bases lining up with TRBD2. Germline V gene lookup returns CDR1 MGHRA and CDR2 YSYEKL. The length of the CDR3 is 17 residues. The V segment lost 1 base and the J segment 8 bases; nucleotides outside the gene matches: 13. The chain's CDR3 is CASSQGGNGGAWYEQFF. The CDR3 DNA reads TGCGCCAGCAGCCAAGGCGGGAACGGGGGGGCCTGGTATGAGCAGTTCTTC.

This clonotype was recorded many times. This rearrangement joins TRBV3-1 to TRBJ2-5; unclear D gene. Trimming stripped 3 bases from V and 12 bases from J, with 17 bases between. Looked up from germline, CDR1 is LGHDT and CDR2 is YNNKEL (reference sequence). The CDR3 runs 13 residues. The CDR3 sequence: CASSQASRTTKYF. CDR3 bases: TGTGCCAGCAGCCAGGCATCTCGGACCACCAAGTACTTC.

CDR3 nucleotides: TGCAGCGCTAAGTTTAGTGAGACCCAGTACTTC. Its protein product is CSAKFSETQYF. V gene TRBV29-1 combines with J gene TRBJ2-5; D not certain. V was clipped by 7 bases and J by 5 bases, with 11 bases between them. The CDR3 contains 11 residues. The V gene's germline CDR1 is SQVTM and CDR2 ANQGSEA.

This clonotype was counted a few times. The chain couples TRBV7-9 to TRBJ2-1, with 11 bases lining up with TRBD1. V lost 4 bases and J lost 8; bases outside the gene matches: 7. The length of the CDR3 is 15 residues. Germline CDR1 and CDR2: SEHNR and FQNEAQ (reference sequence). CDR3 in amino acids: CASSSGTGGMDEQFF. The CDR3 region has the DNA TGTGCCAGCAGCTCGGGGACAGGGGGAATGGATGAGCAGTTCTTC.

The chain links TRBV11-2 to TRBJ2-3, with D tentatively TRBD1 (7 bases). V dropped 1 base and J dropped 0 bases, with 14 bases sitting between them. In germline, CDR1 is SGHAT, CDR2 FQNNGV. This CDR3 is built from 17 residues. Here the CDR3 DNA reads TGTGCCAGCAGCTTAGGGGCAGGGGGGCAGAGCACAGATACGCAGTATTTT. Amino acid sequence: CASSLGAGGQSTDTQYF.

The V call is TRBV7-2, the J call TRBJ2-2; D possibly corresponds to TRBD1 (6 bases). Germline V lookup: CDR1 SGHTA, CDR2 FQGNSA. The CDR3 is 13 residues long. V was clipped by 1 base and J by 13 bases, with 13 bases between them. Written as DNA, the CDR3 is TGTGCCAGCAGCTTAGAGTTCGGCAGGGGGCTGTTTTTT. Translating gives CASSLEFGRGLFF.

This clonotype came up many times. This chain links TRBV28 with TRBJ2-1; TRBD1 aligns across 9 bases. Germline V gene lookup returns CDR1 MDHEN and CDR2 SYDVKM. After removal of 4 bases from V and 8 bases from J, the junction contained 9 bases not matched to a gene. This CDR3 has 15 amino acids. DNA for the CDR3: TGTGCCAGCAGTTCGACAGGGGGTAGCTTCGATGAGCAGTTCTTC. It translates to CASSSTGGSFDEQFF.

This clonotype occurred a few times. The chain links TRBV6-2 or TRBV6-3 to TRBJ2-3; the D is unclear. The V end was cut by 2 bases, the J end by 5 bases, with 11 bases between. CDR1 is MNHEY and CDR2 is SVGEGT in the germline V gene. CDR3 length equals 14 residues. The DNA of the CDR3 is TGTGCCAGCAGTTACACAGCCAGAAGAGATACGCAGTATTTT. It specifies CASSYTARRDTQYF.

DNA for the CDR3: TGTGCCAGCAGTGAAATTCCAGGGTACTATGGCTACACCTTC. This codes for CASSEIPGYYGYTF. J is TRBJ1-2 and V is TRBV6-1; D might be TRBD1 (5 bases). Trimming pared 2 bases from V and 3 bases from J, leaving 10 bases between. The CDR3 loop spans 14 amino acids. Per the germline V gene, CDR1 is MNHNS and CDR2 is SASEGT.

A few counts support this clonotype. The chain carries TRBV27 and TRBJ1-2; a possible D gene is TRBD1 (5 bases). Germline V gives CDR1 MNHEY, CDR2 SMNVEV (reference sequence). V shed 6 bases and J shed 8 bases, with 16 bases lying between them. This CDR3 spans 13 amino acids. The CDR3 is CASRLGPGRGYTF. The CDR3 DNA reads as TGTGCCAGCAGACTCGGTCCAGGGAGGGGCTACACCTTC.

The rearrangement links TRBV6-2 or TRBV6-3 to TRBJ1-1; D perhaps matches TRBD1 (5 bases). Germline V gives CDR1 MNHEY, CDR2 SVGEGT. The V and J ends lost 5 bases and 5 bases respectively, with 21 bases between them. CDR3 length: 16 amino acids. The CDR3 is CASSPVGAGWGTEAFF. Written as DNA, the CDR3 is TGTGCCAGCAGTCCCGTAGGGGCCGGATGGGGAACTGAAGCTTTCTTT.

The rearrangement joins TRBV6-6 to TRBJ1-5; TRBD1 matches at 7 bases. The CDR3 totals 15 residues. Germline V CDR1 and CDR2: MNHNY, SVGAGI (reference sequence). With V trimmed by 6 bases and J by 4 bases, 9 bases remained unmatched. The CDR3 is CASRTDRIPNQPQHF. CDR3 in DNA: TGTGCCAGCAGAACGGACAGGATACCGAATCAGCCCCAGCATTTT.

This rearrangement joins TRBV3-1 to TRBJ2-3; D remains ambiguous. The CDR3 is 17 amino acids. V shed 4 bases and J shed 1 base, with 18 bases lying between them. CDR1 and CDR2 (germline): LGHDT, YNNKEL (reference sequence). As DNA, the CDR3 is TGTGCCAGCAGCCGAAGGGATGTGAGACGCCGCACAGATACGCAGTATTTT. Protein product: CASSRRDVRRRTDTQYF.

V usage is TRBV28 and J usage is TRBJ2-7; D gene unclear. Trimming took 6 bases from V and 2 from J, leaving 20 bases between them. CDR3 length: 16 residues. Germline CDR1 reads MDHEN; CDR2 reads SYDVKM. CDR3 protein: CASRSQWGPQAYEQYF. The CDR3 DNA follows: TGTGCCAGCAGATCACAGTGGGGTCCCCAAGCCTACGAGCAGTACTTC.

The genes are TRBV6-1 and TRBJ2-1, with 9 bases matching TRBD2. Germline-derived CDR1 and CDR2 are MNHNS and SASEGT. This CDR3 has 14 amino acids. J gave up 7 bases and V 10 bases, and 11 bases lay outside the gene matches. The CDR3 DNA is TGTGCCACAACAGTTAGCGGGGGCGTAAATGAGCAGTTCTTC. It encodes CATTVSGGVNEQFF.

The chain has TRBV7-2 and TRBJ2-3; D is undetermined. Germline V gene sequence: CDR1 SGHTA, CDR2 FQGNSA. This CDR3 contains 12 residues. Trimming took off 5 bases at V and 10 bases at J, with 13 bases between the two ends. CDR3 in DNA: TGTGCCAGCAGCCCTACTCAAACGGCGCAGTATTTT. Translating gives CASSPTQTAQYF.

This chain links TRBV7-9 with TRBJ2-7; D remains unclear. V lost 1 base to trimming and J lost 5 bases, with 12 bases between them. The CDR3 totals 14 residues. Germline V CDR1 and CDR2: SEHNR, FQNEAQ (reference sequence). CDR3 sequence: CASSLEGSVDEQYF. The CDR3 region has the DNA TGTGCCAGCAGCTTAGAGGGCAGTGTAGACGAGCAGTACTTC.